This T cell receptor beta chain was retrieved from a study of cytomegalovirus exposure and HLA in healthy donors. V lost 3 bases and J 4 bases, leaving 17 bases between the germline ends. Germline loops: CDR1 LNHNV, CDR2 YYDKDF (reference sequence). The CDR3 covers 16 residues. As for this clone: What it binds is not known.

The PCR made use of 60 Vbeta and 13 Jbeta primers. TCRdb's copy holds only in-frame clones and misses some; the assay was immunoSEQ multiplex PCR. The data hold 150,000 to 200,000 clones, with roughly 85% observed a single time. Notes on the study in general: There were a few CMV-associated chains whose specificity for CMV antigens was confirmed in vitro.

Sample: PBMCs. The TCR comes from a male donor in good health and CMV-seropositive. V and J are TRBV15 and TRBJ2-3; D ambiguous. The chain's CDR3 is CATSSQVPIRSDTQYF. The CDR3 DNA reads as TGTGCCACCAGCAGCCAGGTCCCTATTAGGTCAGATACGCAGTATTTT.